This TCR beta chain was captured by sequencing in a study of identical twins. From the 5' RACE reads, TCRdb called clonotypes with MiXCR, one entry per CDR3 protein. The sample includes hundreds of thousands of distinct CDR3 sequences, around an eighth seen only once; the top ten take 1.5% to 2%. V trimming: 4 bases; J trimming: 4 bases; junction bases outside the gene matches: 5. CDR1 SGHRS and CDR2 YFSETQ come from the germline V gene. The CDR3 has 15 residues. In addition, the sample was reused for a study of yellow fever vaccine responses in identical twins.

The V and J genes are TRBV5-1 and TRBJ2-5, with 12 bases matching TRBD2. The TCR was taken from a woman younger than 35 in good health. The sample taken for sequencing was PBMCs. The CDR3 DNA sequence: TGCGCCAGCAGCACTAGCGGGGGGTTCGGAGAGACCCAGTACTTC. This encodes CASSTSGGFGETQYF.